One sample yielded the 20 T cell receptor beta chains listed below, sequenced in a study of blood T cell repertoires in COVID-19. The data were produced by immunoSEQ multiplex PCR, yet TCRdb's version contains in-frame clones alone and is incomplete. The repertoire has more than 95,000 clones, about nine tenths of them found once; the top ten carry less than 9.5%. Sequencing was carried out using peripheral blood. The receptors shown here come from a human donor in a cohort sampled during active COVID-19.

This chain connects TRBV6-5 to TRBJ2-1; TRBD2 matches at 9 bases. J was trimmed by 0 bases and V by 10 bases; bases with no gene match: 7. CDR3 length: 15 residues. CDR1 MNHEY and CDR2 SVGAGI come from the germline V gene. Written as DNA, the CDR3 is TGTGCCACCACTAGAGCGGGAGGCTCCTACAATGAGCAGTTCTTC. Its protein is CATTRAGGSYNEQFF.

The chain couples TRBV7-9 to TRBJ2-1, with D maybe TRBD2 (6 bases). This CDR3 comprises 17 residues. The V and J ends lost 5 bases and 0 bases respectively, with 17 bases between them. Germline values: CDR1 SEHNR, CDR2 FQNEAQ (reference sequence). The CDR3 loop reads CASSGSREASSYNEQFF. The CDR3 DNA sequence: TGTGCCAGCAGCGGGTCGAGGGAGGCCAGCTCCTACAATGAGCAGTTCTTC.

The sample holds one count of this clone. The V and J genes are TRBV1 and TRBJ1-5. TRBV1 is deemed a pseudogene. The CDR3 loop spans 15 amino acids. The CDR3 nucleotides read TGCACCAGCAGCCGAATGGACGCCTTAGCGGAGCCCCAGCATTTT. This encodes CTSSRMDALAEPQHF.

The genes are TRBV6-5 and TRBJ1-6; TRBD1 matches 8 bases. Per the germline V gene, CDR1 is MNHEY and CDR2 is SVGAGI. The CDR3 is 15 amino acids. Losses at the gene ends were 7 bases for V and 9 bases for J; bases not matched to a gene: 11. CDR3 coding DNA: TGTGCCAGCAACCGAGGACAGGGCTCAATTTCACCCCTCCACTTT. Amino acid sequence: CASNRGQGSISPLHF.

CDR3 in DNA: TGCAGTGCTAGAGTCCCAAATGAGCAGTTCTTC. This translates into CSARVPNEQFF. The J gene is TRBJ2-1, the V gene TRBV20-1; D gene ambiguous. Trimming took off 1 base at V and 7 bases at J, with 5 bases between the two ends. Germline V gene sequence: CDR1 DFQATT, CDR2 SNEGSKA (reference sequence). The CDR3 has 11 amino acids.

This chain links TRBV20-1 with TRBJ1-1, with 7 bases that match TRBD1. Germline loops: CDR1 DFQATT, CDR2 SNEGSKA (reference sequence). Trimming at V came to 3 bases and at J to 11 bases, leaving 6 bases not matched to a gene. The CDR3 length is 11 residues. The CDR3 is CSARIDREAFF. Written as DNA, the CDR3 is TGCAGTGCTAGGATCGACAGGGAGGCTTTCTTT.

CDR3 residues: CASSPILRPTNEKLFF. The CDR3 DNA follows: TGTGCCAGCAGTCCAATCCTGAGGCCTACTAATGAAAAACTGTTTTTT. The chain is built from TRBV11-2 and TRBJ1-4; no clear D gene. The CDR3 runs 16 residues. From germline, CDR1 is SGHAT and CDR2 FQNNGV. Trimming removed 6 bases at V and 2 bases at J, with 16 bases between.

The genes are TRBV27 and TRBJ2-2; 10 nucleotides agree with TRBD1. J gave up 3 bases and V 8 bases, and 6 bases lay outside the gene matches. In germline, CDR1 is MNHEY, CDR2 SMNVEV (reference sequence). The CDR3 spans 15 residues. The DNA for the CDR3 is TGTGCCAGCCGAGACAGGGGGCCAGACACCGGGGAGCTGTTTTTT. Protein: CASRDRGPDTGELFF.

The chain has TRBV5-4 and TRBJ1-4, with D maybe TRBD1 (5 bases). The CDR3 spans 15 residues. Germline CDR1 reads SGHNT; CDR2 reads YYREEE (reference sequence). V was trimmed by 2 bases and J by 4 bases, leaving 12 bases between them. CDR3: CASSFNRGINEKLFF. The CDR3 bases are TGTGCCAGCAGCTTTAACCGGGGGATTAATGAAAAACTGTTTTTT.

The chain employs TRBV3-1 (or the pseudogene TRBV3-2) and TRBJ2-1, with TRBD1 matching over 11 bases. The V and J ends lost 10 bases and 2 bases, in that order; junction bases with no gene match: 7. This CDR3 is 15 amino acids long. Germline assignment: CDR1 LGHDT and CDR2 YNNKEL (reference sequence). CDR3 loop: CATLGGQGAYNEQFF. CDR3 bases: TGTGCCACCCTTGGGGGACAGGGGGCCTACAATGAGCAGTTCTTC.

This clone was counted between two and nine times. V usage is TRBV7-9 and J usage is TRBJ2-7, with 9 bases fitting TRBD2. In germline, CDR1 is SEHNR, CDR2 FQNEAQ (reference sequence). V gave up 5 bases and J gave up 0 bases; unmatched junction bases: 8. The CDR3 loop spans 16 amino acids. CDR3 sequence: CASSEGSGSFSYEQYF. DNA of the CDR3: TGTGCCAGCAGCGAAGGTAGCGGGAGCTTCTCCTACGAGCAGTACTTC.

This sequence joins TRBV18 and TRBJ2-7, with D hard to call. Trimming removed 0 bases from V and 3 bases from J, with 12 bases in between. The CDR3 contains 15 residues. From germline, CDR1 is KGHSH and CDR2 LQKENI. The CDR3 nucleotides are TGTGCCAGCTCACCACCCTTAGCCACCTACTACGAGCAGTACTTC. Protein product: CASSPPLATYYEQYF.

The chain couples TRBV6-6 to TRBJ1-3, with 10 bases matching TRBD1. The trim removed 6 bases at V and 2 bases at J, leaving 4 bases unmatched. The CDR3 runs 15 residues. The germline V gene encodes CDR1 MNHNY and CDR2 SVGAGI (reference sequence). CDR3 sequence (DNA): TGTGCCAGCAGGTCCGGGACAGGGGCTGGAAACACCATATATTTT. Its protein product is CASRSGTGAGNTIYF.

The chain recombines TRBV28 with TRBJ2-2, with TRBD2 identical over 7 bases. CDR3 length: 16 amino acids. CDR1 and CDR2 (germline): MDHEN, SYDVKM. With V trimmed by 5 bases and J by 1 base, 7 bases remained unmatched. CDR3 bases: TGTGCCAGCAGTCTCCCCTCGGGAGGGAACACCGGGGAGCTGTTTTTT. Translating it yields CASSLPSGGNTGELFF.

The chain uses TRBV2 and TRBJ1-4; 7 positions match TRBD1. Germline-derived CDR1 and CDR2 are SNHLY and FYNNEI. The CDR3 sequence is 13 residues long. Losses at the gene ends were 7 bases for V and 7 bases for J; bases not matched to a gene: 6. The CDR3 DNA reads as TGTGCCAGCACTAGGGGGCTCGGTGAAAAACTGTTTTTT. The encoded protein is CASTRGLGEKLFF.

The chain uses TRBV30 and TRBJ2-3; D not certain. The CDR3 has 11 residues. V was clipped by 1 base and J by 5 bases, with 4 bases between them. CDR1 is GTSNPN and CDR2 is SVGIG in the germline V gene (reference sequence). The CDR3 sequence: CAWSAGDTQYF. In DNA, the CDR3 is TGTGCCTGGAGTGCCGGAGATACGCAGTATTTT.

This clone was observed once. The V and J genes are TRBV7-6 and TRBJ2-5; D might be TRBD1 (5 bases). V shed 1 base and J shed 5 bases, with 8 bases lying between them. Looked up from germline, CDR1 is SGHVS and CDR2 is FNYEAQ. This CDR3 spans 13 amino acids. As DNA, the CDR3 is TGTGCCAGCAGCTTAGAGGGGTTTGAGACCCAGTACTTC. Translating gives CASSLEGFETQYF.

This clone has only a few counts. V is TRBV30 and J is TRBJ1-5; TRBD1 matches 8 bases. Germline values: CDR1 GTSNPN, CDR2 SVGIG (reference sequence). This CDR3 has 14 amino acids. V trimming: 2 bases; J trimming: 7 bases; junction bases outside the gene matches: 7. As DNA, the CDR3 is TGTGCCTGGAGTTCAGGGGGCGCAGGACAGCCCCAGCATTTT. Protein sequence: CAWSSGGAGQPQHF.

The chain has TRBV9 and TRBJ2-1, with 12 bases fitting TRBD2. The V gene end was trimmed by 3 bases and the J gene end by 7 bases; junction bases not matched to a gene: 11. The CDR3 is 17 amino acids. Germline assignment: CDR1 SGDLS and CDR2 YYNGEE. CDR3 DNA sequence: TGTGCCAGCAGCGCGCGGCTAGCGGGAGGGGCGAGGAATGAGCAGTTCTTC. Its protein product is CASSARLAGGARNEQFF.

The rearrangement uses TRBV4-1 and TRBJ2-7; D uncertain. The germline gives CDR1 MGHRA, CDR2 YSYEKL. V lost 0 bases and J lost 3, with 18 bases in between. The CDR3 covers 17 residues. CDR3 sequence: CASSQEPAQPFDYEQYF. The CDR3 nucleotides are TGCGCCAGCAGCCAAGAACCCGCACAGCCCTTTGACTACGAGCAGTACTTC.